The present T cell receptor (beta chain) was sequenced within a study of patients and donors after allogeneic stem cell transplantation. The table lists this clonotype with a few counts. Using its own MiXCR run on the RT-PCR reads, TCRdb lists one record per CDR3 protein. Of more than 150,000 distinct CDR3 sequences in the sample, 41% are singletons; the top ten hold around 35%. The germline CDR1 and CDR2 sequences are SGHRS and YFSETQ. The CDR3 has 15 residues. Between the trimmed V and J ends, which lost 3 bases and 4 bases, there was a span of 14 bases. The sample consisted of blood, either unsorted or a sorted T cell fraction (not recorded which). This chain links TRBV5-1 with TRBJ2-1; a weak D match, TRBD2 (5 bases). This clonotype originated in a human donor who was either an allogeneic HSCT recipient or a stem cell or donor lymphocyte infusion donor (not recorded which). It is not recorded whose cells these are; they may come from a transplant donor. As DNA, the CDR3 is TGCGCCAGCAGCTCCCTTGGCGGGCTTTACAATGAGCAGTTCTTC. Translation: CASSSLGGLYNEQFF. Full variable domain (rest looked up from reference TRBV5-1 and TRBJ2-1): KAGVTQTPRYLIKTRGQQVTLSCSPISGHRSVSWYQQTPGQGLQFLFEYFSETQRNKGNFPGRFSGRQFSNSRSEMNVSTLELGDSALYLCASSSLGGLYNEQFFGPGTRLTVL.